Presented here are 23 T cell receptor beta chains from one specimen sequenced in a study of glioma-infiltrating T cells. Amplification of TCR alpha and beta CDR3 regions from RNA used iRepertoire nested multiplex PCR. One entry per CDR3 protein, called by TCRdb with MiXCR from the multiplex PCR reads. The sample yields 90,000 or so distinct CDR3 sequences, approximately 39% seen once. The sample comprised glioma tissue, nonneoplastic brain tissue, or PBMCs (not recorded which). The receptor source for this set is a human donor with low-grade glioma or glioblastoma, undergoing nonglioma brain surgery, or in good health (not recorded which).

The chain employs TRBV27 and TRBJ1-1; possibly TRBD1 for D (6 bases). Trimming stripped 11 bases from V and 4 bases from J, with 20 bases between. The CDR3 has 14 residues. The germline V gene encodes CDR1 MNHEY and CDR2 SMNVEV (reference sequence). The CDR3 nucleotides are TGTGCCGGGAGCAGGGACACGGGAGGCACTGAAGCTTTCTTT. This codes for CAGSRDTGGTEAFF.

CDR3 DNA sequence: TGCAGTGCCGTCCCCCAGGGAATGTACGAGCAGTACTTC. This encodes CSAVPQGMYEQYF. The chain links TRBV20-1 to TRBJ2-7, with D possibly TRBD1 on 5 matching bases. CDR3 size: 13 residues. Germline CDR1 reads DFQATT; CDR2 reads SNEGSKA (reference sequence). The V end was cut by 6 bases, the J end by 4 bases, with 16 bases between.

In its sample, this clonotype was seen once. V and J are TRBV7-8 and TRBJ2-5; 9 bases are a match to TRBD2. The CDR3 loop spans 16 amino acids. CDR1 is SGHVS and CDR2 is FQNEAQ in the germline V gene. J lost 3 bases, V lost 1 base, and 6 bases had no gene match. CDR3 DNA sequence: TGTGCCAGCAGCTTAGGAAGCGGGAGGACCAAAGAGACCCAGTACTTC. Protein product: CASSLGSGRTKETQYF.

This clonotype has at least ten counts. This chain joins TRBV7-2 and TRBJ2-1; TRBD2 agrees at 11 bases. The CDR3 consists of 14 residues. Germline V gene data show CDR1 as SGHTA and CDR2 as FQGNSA. Germline trimming cut 7 bases from V and 8 bases from J; bases unmatched to any gene: 7. The CDR3 spells CASNSNSGRDEQFF. CDR3 in DNA: TGTGCCAGCAACTCAAATAGCGGGAGGGATGAGCAGTTCTTC.

The rearrangement joins TRBV6-2 or TRBV6-3 to TRBJ2-7, with TRBD2 matching 13 bases. After removal of 4 bases from V and 0 bases from J, the junction contained 3 bases not matched to a gene. Germline V lookup: CDR1 MNHEY, CDR2 SVGEGT. The CDR3 is 16 amino acids. CDR3 protein: CASSWTSGGSSYEQYF. Here the CDR3 DNA reads TGTGCCAGCAGTTGGACTAGCGGGGGCAGCTCCTACGAGCAGTACTTC.

The chain combines TRBV4-1 with TRBJ2-1; D unresolved. CDR1 and CDR2 from the germline V gene are MGHRA and YSYEKL. CDR3 length equals 15 residues. V was cut by 2 bases and J by 5 bases, with 13 bases left in between. The CDR3 region is CASSQLAGSHNEQFF. The CDR3 DNA follows: TGCGCCAGCAGCCAATTGGCTGGAAGCCACAATGAGCAGTTCTTC.

This clonotype was counted a few times. This may arise from a read error, as a much more abundant clone is one base away. The chain employs TRBV11-2 and TRBJ2-1, with D perhaps TRBD2 (5 bases). V lost 5 bases, J lost 7 bases, and 9 bases lay in between. Germline CDR1 SGHAT, CDR2 FQNNGV. CDR3 length equals 12 residues. CDR3 coding DNA: TGTGCCAGCAGCGCGCCGGGAAATGAGCAGTTCTTC. Translating it yields CASSAPGNEQFF.

The chain couples TRBV2 to TRBJ1-6, with TRBD1 matching over 8 bases. CDR3 size: 15 residues. V was pared by 5 bases and J by 4 bases, with 4 bases of the junction left unmatched. CDR1 SNHLY and CDR2 FYNNEI come from the germline V gene. The CDR3 sequence: CASSPDRGYNSPLHF. The CDR3 coding sequence is TGTGCCAGCAGTCCCGACAGGGGATATAATTCACCCCTCCACTTT.

As to this clonotype: Germline is not matched at one junction end, which may reflect a read error. The genes are TRBV6-6 and TRBJ1-5, with D perhaps matching TRBD1 (6 bases). Germline CDR1 and CDR2: MNHNY and SVGAGI (reference sequence). The CDR3 has 13 amino acids. The DNA for the CDR3 is TGTGCCAGCAGGGACAGCGGGGGTCAGCCCCAGCACTTT. Protein: CASRDSGGQPQHF.

J is TRBJ2-5 and V is TRBV12-3 or TRBV12-4; the D is unclear. The CDR3 sequence is 16 residues long. V lost 4 bases and J lost 0, with 15 bases in between. CDR3 region: CASSYAGFPYQETQYF. The CDR3 DNA reads TGTGCCAGCAGTTACGCTGGTTTCCCGTACCAAGAGACCCAGTACTTC.

This clonotype has a count of ten or more. The chain carries TRBV12-3 or TRBV12-4 and TRBJ2-5; 10 bases are shared with TRBD1. This CDR3 comprises 14 residues. V lost 6 bases, J lost 5 bases, and 6 bases stayed unmatched. CDR3 protein: CASRRQGAWETQYF. The CDR3 nucleotides are TGTGCCAGCAGGCGACAGGGGGCATGGGAGACCCAGTACTTC.

This clonotype was picked up many times. The V gene is TRBV19, the J gene TRBJ2-1; 8 positions match TRBD2. CDR1 and CDR2 from the germline V gene are LNHDA and SQIVND (reference sequence). CDR3 size: 17 residues. V gave up 4 bases and J gave up 0 bases; unmatched junction bases: 8. Written as DNA, the CDR3 is TGTGCCAGTAGTAAGGGTAGCGGGACCTCCTCCTACAATGAGCAGTTCTTC. Residues: CASSKGSGTSSYNEQFF.

This clonotype was picked up many times. This sequence joins TRBV4-3 and TRBJ1-1, with D hard to call. The CDR3 loop spans 15 amino acids. The germline V and J ends were trimmed by 2 bases and 1 base, with 11 bases remaining between them. Germline CDR1 LGHNA, CDR2 YSLEER. CDR3 DNA sequence: TGCGCCAGCAGCCAAATGCCGGGTCAGAACACTGAAGCTTTCTTT. Its protein product is CASSQMPGQNTEAFF.

This clonotype occurred many times. The chain combines TRBV5-1 with TRBJ2-4; TRBD1 is a possible D gene (6 bases). Germline-derived CDR1 and CDR2 are SGHRS and YFSETQ. V lost 2 bases to trimming and J lost 5 bases, with 11 bases between them. CDR3 length: 14 residues. CDR3 sequence: CASSLQGGENIQYF. The CDR3 nucleotides read TGCGCCAGCAGCTTACAGGGTGGAGAAAACATTCAGTACTTC.

There are many counts of this clonotype. The chain has TRBV28 and TRBJ1-2; D unresolved. CDR3 length: 12 residues. Trimming cost V 6 bases and J 2 bases, with 7 bases left between them. The germline V gene has CDR1 MDHEN and CDR2 SYDVKM. Written as DNA, the CDR3 is TGTGCCAGCAGCGAGATCAACTATGGCTACACCTTC. Translating it yields CASSEINYGYTF.

This clonotype showed up many times. The genes are TRBV20-1 and TRBJ1-2, with TRBD1 matching over 10 bases. CDR1 DFQATT and CDR2 SNEGSKA come from the germline V gene (reference sequence). This CDR3 contains 16 residues. Trimming at V came to 6 bases and at J to 4 bases, leaving 14 bases not matched to a gene. The CDR3 DNA follows: TGCAGTGCCAGGCTTTATGGGACAGGGGAGGGCTATGGCTACACCTTC. Its translation: CSARLYGTGEGYGYTF.

As regards this clonotype: This may be a read error: a much more frequent sequence differs by one nucleotide. The CDR3 coding sequence is TGTGCCACACTGTCTCCCGGGACTAGCGGGGGAGCGAACACCGGGGAGCTGTTTTTT. Protein: CATLSPGTSGGANTGELFF. The chain uses TRBV24-1 and TRBJ2-2; 14 nucleotides line up with TRBD2. The J segment lost 0 bases and the V segment lost 10 bases, leaving 12 bases of the junction unmatched. CDR3 length equals 19 residues. Germline CDR1 reads KGHDR; CDR2 reads SFDVKD.

The chain recombines TRBV20-1 with TRBJ2-5; TRBD2 agrees at 10 bases. Germline assignment: CDR1 DFQATT and CDR2 SNEGSKA (reference sequence). The CDR3 is made up of 15 amino acids. V gave up 0 bases and J gave up 1 base; unmatched junction bases: 2. CDR3 residues: CSAREAGGGQETQYF. The DNA of the CDR3 is TGCAGTGCTAGAGAAGCGGGGGGGGGCCAAGAGACCCAGTACTTC.

The V and J genes are TRBV5-1 and TRBJ2-7; D is uncertain. Germline loops: CDR1 SGHRS, CDR2 YFSETQ. This CDR3 comprises 13 residues. Trimming took off 5 bases at V and 7 bases at J, with 16 bases between the two ends. In nucleotides, the CDR3 is TGCGCCAGCAGAGCTTCCCTTTCCAATGAGCAGTACTTC. It encodes CASRASLSNEQYF.

To note about this clonotype: This may be a read error, as it is one base from a much larger clone. The chain joins TRBV5-1 to TRBJ1-1; perhaps TRBD1 as D (5 bases). The CDR3 length is 14 residues. From germline, CDR1 is SGHRS and CDR2 YFSETQ. Deletions cut 1 base from V and 4 bases from J, with 11 bases between. In nucleotides, the CDR3 is TGCGCCAGCAGCTTGTCGGGGCTGGGCACTGAAGCTTTCTTT. Amino acid sequence: CASSLSGLGTEAFF.

V gene TRBV6-1 combines with J gene TRBJ1-1; the D gene is possibly TRBD1 (6 bases). This CDR3 contains 12 residues. V was shortened by 6 bases and J by 5 bases, with 10 bases between the two germline ends. Germline assignment: CDR1 MNHNS and CDR2 SASEGT. CDR3 coding DNA: TGTGCCAGCAGGGCAGGACAGACTGAAGCTTTCTTT. This sequence encodes CASRAGQTEAFF.

This clonotype was recorded many times. V and J are TRBV2 and TRBJ1-4; 9 bases align to TRBD1. CDR3 length: 15 amino acids. With 5 bases clipped from V and 5 bases from J, the junction kept 6 bases outside the gene matches. Germline V gene data show CDR1 as SNHLY and CDR2 as FYNNEI. Here the CDR3 reads CASSLRGTGNEKLFF. In nucleotides, the CDR3 is TGTGCCAGCAGTCTTCGAGGGACAGGGAATGAAAAACTGTTTTTT. Combining the CDR3 with reference TRBV2 and TRBJ1-4 gives the whole variable domain EPEVTQTPSHQVTQMGQEVILRCVPISNHLYFYWYRQILGQKVEFLVSFYNNEISEKSEIFDDQFSVERPDGSNFTLKIRSTKLEDSAMYFCASSLRGTGNEKLFFGSGTQLSVL.

As for this clonotype: Sequence at one end of the junction differs from germline and may be a read error. V is TRBV4-1 and J is TRBJ2-7; a weak D match, TRBD1 (7 bases). The V gene's germline CDR1 is MGHRA and CDR2 YSYEKL. The CDR3 contains 15 residues. The CDR3 nucleotides read TGCGCCAGCAGTTCAACCGGGTCAGGGGGGAACGAGCGGTACTTC. This encodes CASSSTGSGGNERYF.